A single sample is the source of the 26 T cell receptor beta chains below, sequenced in a study of shared clonotypes between healthy human individuals. TCRdb's table, derived via immunoSEQ multiplex PCR, lists solely in-frame clones and lacks some. The table shows around 1,900,000 clones, with around 93% occurring only once. CD8 cells classed as naive were CD45RO-negative and positively selected for CCR7, excluding terminally differentiated effector memory CD45RA+ cells. Sequences were obtained from naive CD8+ T cells from PBMCs. These receptors were taken from a man aged 18 to 30 in good health. Some clones in this sample may be carry-over from other donors' samples.

The rearrangement uses TRBV15 and TRBJ2-2, with 10 bases aligning to TRBD1. Germline loops: CDR1 LNHNV, CDR2 YYDKDF (reference sequence). V lost 4 bases and J lost 0; bases outside the gene matches: 2. This CDR3 contains 16 residues. The CDR3 sequence: CATSKTGGANTGELFF. The CDR3 DNA sequence: TGTGCCACCAGCAAGACAGGGGGCGCGAACACCGGGGAGCTGTTTTTT. Combining the CDR3 with reference TRBV15 and TRBJ2-2 gives the whole variable domain DAMVIQNPRYQVTQFGKPVTLSCSQTLNHNVMYWYQQKSSQAPKLLFHYYDKDFNNEADTPDNFQSRRPNTSFCFLDIRSPGLGDTAMYLCATSKTGGANTGELFFGEGSRLTVL.

For this clone: The sample has other DNA sequences that encode this CDR3 too. CDR3: CASSPGLADYNEQFF. For the CDR3, the DNA is TGCGCCAGCAGCCCGGGACTAGCGGACTACAATGAGCAGTTCTTC. The chain is built from TRBV5-1 and TRBJ2-1; 11 bases agree with TRBD2. CDR3 length: 15 residues. Unmatched junction bases numbered 3, after V lost 4 bases and J lost 3 bases. In germline, CDR1 is SGHRS, CDR2 YFSETQ.

V is TRBV29-1 and J is TRBJ1-2; 10 bases fit TRBD1. In germline, CDR1 is SQVTM, CDR2 ANQGSEA. CDR3 length: 12 residues. Trimming cost V 7 bases and J 7 bases; bases outside gene matches: 6. CDR3 region: CSGRRDRGGYTF. Written as DNA, the CDR3 is TGCAGCGGCCGCCGGGACAGGGGTGGCTACACCTTC.

J is TRBJ1-1 and V is TRBV5-6; a possible D gene is TRBD1 (5 bases). The germline V gene has CDR1 SGHDT and CDR2 YYEEEE. This CDR3 has 15 amino acids. Trimming took 0 bases from V and 1 from J, leaving 10 bases between them. The CDR3 DNA reads as TGTGCCAGCAGCTTGGTTGTCAGGGCGAACACTGAAGCTTTCTTT. Translating it yields CASSLVVRANTEAFF.

In its sample, this clone was seen a few times. V gene TRBV18 combines with J gene TRBJ1-1; no clear D gene. The CDR3 extends over 13 amino acids. The germline gives CDR1 KGHSH, CDR2 LQKENI. V dropped 0 bases and J dropped 6 bases, with 8 bases sitting between them. This chain's CDR3 is CASSPPEVPEAFF. The CDR3, as DNA: TGTGCCAGCTCACCACCAGAAGTCCCTGAAGCTTTCTTT.

The chain joins TRBV7-3 to TRBJ2-2, with a weak D call TRBD2 (5 bases). Germline V gene sequence: CDR1 SGHTA, CDR2 FQGTGA. This CDR3 comprises 14 residues. Trimming cost V 2 bases and J 4 bases, with 8 bases left between them. In DNA, the CDR3 is TGTGCCAGCAGCTTACCGGACTTCACCGGGGAGCTGTTTTTT. This codes for CASSLPDFTGELFF.

This clone was seen only once. The J gene is TRBJ2-1, the V gene TRBV9, with unresolved D. V was cut by 0 bases and J by 10 bases, with 14 bases left in between. CDR1 SGDLS and CDR2 YYNGEE come from the germline V gene. This CDR3 is built from 14 residues. In DNA, the CDR3 is TGTGCCAGCAGCGTAGGGTCAGGACCTCTCGAGCAGTTCTTC. Translating it yields CASSVGSGPLEQFF.

The gene calls are TRBV28 and TRBJ2-7; 10 positions agree with TRBD1. The V gene end was trimmed by 2 bases and the J gene end by 4 bases; junction bases not matched to a gene: 8. This CDR3 is built from 16 residues. CDR1 and CDR2 from the germline V gene are MDHEN and SYDVKM. For the CDR3, the DNA is TGTGCCAGCAGTTTAGAACCGGGACAGGGGATATACGAGCAGTACTTC. Its translation is CASSLEPGQGIYEQYF.

This clone was seen a few times. The chain is built from TRBV30 and TRBJ1-2; D is unresolved. V was shortened by 0 bases and J by 7 bases, with 6 bases between the two germline ends. CDR1 is GTSNPN, CDR2 SVGIG, per germline (reference sequence). The CDR3 extends over 11 amino acids. CDR3 DNA sequence: TGTGCCTGGAGTGTGGACGTTGGCTACACCTTC. This codes for CAWSVDVGYTF.

This chain connects TRBV25-1 to TRBJ2-7, with D perhaps TRBD1 or TRBD2 (5 bases each). The germline V and J ends were trimmed by 8 bases and 5 bases, with 16 bases remaining between them. Looked up from germline, CDR1 is MGHDK and CDR2 is SYGVNS. This CDR3 comprises 13 residues. In DNA, the CDR3 is TGTGCCAGCGGACTTCAGGGTTCCCACGAGCAGTACTTC. As protein: CASGLQGSHEQYF.

The CDR3 DNA reads TGCGCCAGCAGCCAAGTATCAGTTTCTACACTGACGGCGGGCTACACCTTC. Translating gives CASSQVSVSTLTAGYTF. V usage is TRBV4-1 and J usage is TRBJ1-2, with D uncertain. The length of the CDR3 is 17 residues. Germline-derived CDR1 and CDR2 are MGHRA and YSYEKL. Trimming took off 1 base at V and 8 bases at J, with 23 bases between the two ends.

Comment on this clone: The sample contains more than one DNA sequence encoding this CDR3. V gene TRBV27 combines with J gene TRBJ2-2; D not certain. The CDR3 runs 12 residues. Germline CDR1 MNHEY, CDR2 SMNVEV (reference sequence). Deletions cut 6 bases from V and 1 base from J, with 3 bases between. Here the CDR3 reads CASRQNTGELFF. The DNA of the CDR3 is TGTGCCAGCAGGCAGAACACCGGGGAGCTGTTTTTT.

V usage is TRBV19 and J usage is TRBJ2-1; D remains ambiguous. Germline assignment: CDR1 LNHDA and CDR2 SQIVND (reference sequence). Trimming took off 3 bases at V and 8 bases at J, with 11 bases between the two ends. The CDR3 runs 13 residues. As DNA, the CDR3 is TGTGCCAGTAGTATCCCCCTACGGGATGAGCAGTTCTTC. It translates to CASSIPLRDEQFF.

This chain connects TRBV9 to TRBJ1-1; D is uncertain. The CDR3 totals 14 residues. Trimming removed 4 bases at V and 11 bases at J, with 21 bases between. Per the germline V gene, CDR1 is SGDLS and CDR2 is YYNGEE. CDR3 nucleotides: TGTGCCAGCAGCTCAAGATCTACAGTGGCGGGCGCTTTCTTT. This encodes CASSSRSTVAGAFF.

This chain uses TRBV7-8 with TRBJ1-5; TRBD1 might be the D (5 bases). Germline values: CDR1 SGHVS, CDR2 FQNEAQ. The CDR3 is 18 amino acids. V was clipped by 2 bases and J by 0 bases, with 17 bases between them. Here the CDR3 DNA reads TGTGCCAGCAGCTTATGGCAGGGTTCATCAAGTAGCAATCAGCCCCAGCATTTT. Translation gives CASSLWQGSSSSNQPQHF.

This chain joins TRBV10-2 and TRBJ2-1, with D unclear. V was pared by 5 bases and J by 7 bases, with 9 bases between. The CDR3 totals 12 residues. Germline lookup yields CDR1 WSHSY and CDR2 SAAADI. The chain's CDR3 is CASSTLANEQFF. The CDR3 nucleotides are TGCGCCAGCAGTACTTTAGCAAATGAGCAGTTCTTC.

The chain recombines TRBV14 with TRBJ2-7; possible D gene TRBD2, 5 bases. V was pared by 4 bases and J by 5 bases, with 12 bases between. Germline V gives CDR1 SGHDN, CDR2 FVKESK. The CDR3 is 13 residues long. The CDR3 bases are TGTGCCAGCAGCCTCTCTAGAGGGAACGAGCAGTACTTC. This encodes CASSLSRGNEQYF.

The gene calls are TRBV7-9 and TRBJ2-1; 11 bases are shared with TRBD2. The CDR3 loop spans 15 amino acids. V dropped 5 bases and J dropped 5; count of bases not matched to a gene: 5. The germline V gene encodes CDR1 SEHNR and CDR2 FQNEAQ (reference sequence). The CDR3 is CASSRGTSGHNEQFF. CDR3 nucleotide sequence: TGTGCCAGCAGCCGCGGGACTAGCGGACACAATGAGCAGTTCTTC.

The chain combines TRBV13 with TRBJ1-4, with D unclear. The CDR3 contains 11 residues. Germline CDR1 reads PRHDT; CDR2 reads FYEKMQ (reference sequence). The V end lost 5 bases, the J end lost 4 bases, and 2 bases lay between the germline ends. The CDR3 is CASSLNEKLFF. CDR3 coding DNA: TGTGCCAGCAGCCTTAATGAAAAACTGTTTTTT.

This rearrangement joins TRBV27 to TRBJ2-7, with 9 bases that match TRBD2. The germline CDR1 and CDR2 sequences are MNHEY and SMNVEV (reference sequence). V was clipped by 6 bases and J by 1 base; unmatched bases: 10. This CDR3 is built from 16 residues. The CDR3 loop reads CASSPGREGLSYEQYF. In DNA, the CDR3 is TGTGCCAGCAGCCCGGGGCGGGAGGGCCTATCCTACGAGCAGTACTTC.

The chain uses TRBV27 and TRBJ2-3; tentative D call: TRBD2 (6 bases). Trimming removed 1 base at V and 0 bases at J, with 8 bases between. This CDR3 is 15 amino acids long. Germline V CDR1 and CDR2: MNHEY, SMNVEV (reference sequence). CDR3 in DNA: TGTGCCAGCAGTTTATTCCTAGCGAGCACAGATACGCAGTATTTT. Encoded protein: CASSLFLASTDTQYF.

The J gene is TRBJ2-3, the V gene TRBV7-9, with 7 bases identical to TRBD1. The trim removed 5 bases at V and 1 base at J, leaving 9 bases unmatched. CDR3 length: 16 residues. CDR1 and CDR2 (germline): SEHNR, FQNEAQ (reference sequence). CDR3 in amino acids: CASSTNRDRRTDTQYF. The DNA for the CDR3 is TGTGCCAGCAGCACGAACCGGGACAGACGCACAGATACGCAGTATTTT.

V and J are TRBV23-1 and TRBJ2-2, with 8 positions matching TRBD2. TRBV23-1 qualifies as an ORF whose function is uncertain. The CDR3 covers 19 residues. The V and J ends lost 4 bases and 6 bases, in that order; junction bases with no gene match: 19. CDR3 coding DNA: TGCGCCAGCAGTCGTCCGGGACTAGATTGTTTGATGTTCGCCGGGGAGCTGTTTTTT. Its protein product is CASSRPGLDCLMFAGELFF.

V usage is TRBV4-1 and J usage is TRBJ2-1; D is unresolved. This CDR3 is 15 amino acids long. V was clipped by 4 bases and J by 0 bases, with 10 bases between them. Germline CDR1 and CDR2: MGHRA and YSYEKL. The CDR3 sequence: CASSPKRGSYNEQFF. The CDR3 coding sequence is TGCGCCAGCAGCCCGAAGAGAGGCTCCTACAATGAGCAGTTCTTC.

The chain employs TRBV6-5 and TRBJ1-2; 10 positions match TRBD1. This CDR3 contains 16 residues. Germline-derived CDR1 and CDR2 are MNHEY and SVGAGI. With 0 bases clipped from V and 4 bases from J, the junction kept 5 bases outside the gene matches. The CDR3 is CASSYSRTGGSYGYTF. CDR3 sequence (DNA): TGTGCCAGCAGTTACTCGAGGACAGGGGGTTCCTATGGCTACACCTTC.

Only a few counts were recorded for this clone. A read error is possible here, since a much larger clone lies one base away. This chain links TRBV11-2 with TRBJ1-1; no reliable D call. Germline-derived CDR1 and CDR2 are SGHAT and FQNNGV. The CDR3 length is 12 residues. The V end lost 1 base, the J end lost 4 bases, and 4 bases lay between the germline ends. CDR3 nucleotide sequence: TGTGCCAGCAGCTTAGGGATCACTGAAGCTTTCTTT. It specifies CASSLGITEAFF.